Following are 9 T cell receptor beta chains from one sample sequenced in a study of Graves' ophthalmopathy and Graves' hyperthyroidism. Amplification of the TCR beta CDR3 regions used RNA transcripts (as template). Following a first-round RT-PCR that used HTBI primers, a second-round multiplex PCR was carried out. MiXCR, run by TCRdb on the multiplex PCR reads, gives a single entry per CDR3 protein. Seen here are some 160,000 distinct CDR3 sequences, 35% to 50% observed once, and the top ten hold about 9.5%. Sequenced: peripheral blood. All receptors derive from a young man with Graves' ophthalmopathy.

This clonotype was seen ten or more times. The chain has TRBV20-1 and TRBJ1-2; 9 nucleotides agree with TRBD1. Germline assignment: CDR1 DFQATT and CDR2 SNEGSKA (reference sequence). V was pared by 6 bases and J by 2 bases, with 13 bases of the junction left unmatched. This CDR3 is built from 16 residues. The chain's CDR3 is CSARPLPGQGNYGYTF. CDR3 DNA sequence: TGCAGTGCCCGACCTCTTCCGGGACAGGGCAACTATGGCTACACCTTC.

Only a few counts were recorded for this clonotype. J is TRBJ1-2 and V is TRBV12-3 or TRBV12-4; perhaps TRBD1 as D (6 bases). The V and J ends lost 4 bases and 1 base respectively, with 13 bases between them. The CDR3 totals 15 residues. In DNA, the CDR3 is TGTGCCAGCAGTTCCCGGGGGACATTTAACTATGGCTACACCTTC. This sequence encodes CASSSRGTFNYGYTF.

This clonotype was observed at least ten times. The chain combines TRBV30 with TRBJ2-7; 7 bases align to TRBD2. V trimming: 0 bases; J trimming: 0 bases; junction bases outside the gene matches: 5. The germline CDR1 and CDR2 sequences are GTSNPN and SVGIG (reference sequence). The CDR3 is made up of 15 amino acids. The DNA for the CDR3 is TGTGCCTGGAGTGTATCCTCGGGAGGCTCCTACGAGCAGTACTTC. As protein: CAWSVSSGGSYEQYF.

The chain carries TRBV7-3 and TRBJ2-2, with D maybe TRBD1 (5 bases). The CDR3 loop spans 16 amino acids. The V and J ends lost 5 bases and 2 bases respectively, with 15 bases between them. Germline CDR1 SGHTA, CDR2 FQGTGA. CDR3 nucleotides: TGTGCCAGCAGCCCTCCCGGCCAGGGAAACACCGGGGAGCTGTTTTTT. This encodes CASSPPGQGNTGELFF.

This clonotype was observed many times. J is TRBJ1-5 and V is TRBV6-4; possibly TRBD1 for D (6 bases). Trimming took 4 bases from V and 4 from J, leaving 17 bases between them. CDR3 length equals 16 residues. The V gene's germline CDR1 is MRHNA and CDR2 SNTAGT. The CDR3 spells CASSANYGTQNQPQHF. DNA for the CDR3: TGTGCCAGCAGTGCCAATTACGGGACACAGAATCAGCCCCAGCATTTT.

This clonotype was seen at least ten times. This chain connects TRBV4-3 to TRBJ1-5; D is ambiguous. The CDR3 contains 15 residues. Trimming removed 1 base at V and 1 base at J, with 8 bases between. From germline, CDR1 is LGHNA and CDR2 YSLEER. In DNA, the CDR3 is TGCGCCAGCAGCCAAGTACGCCACAGCAATCAGCCCCAGCATTTT. Protein sequence: CASSQVRHSNQPQHF.

In this sample, this clonotype turned up many times. This chain uses TRBV4-3 with TRBJ2-7; D is unresolved. The CDR3 has 13 amino acids. CDR1 and CDR2 from the germline V gene are LGHNA and YSLEER. V was shortened by 2 bases and J by 2 bases, with 7 bases between the two germline ends. The DNA of the CDR3 is TGCGCCAGCAGCCAAACAGTGACCTACGAGCAGTACTTC. It translates to CASSQTVTYEQYF.

J is TRBJ1-2 and V is TRBV12-3 or TRBV12-4; no clear D gene. The ends were cut back, 0 bases at V and 5 bases at J, with 4 bases in the middle. CDR3 length equals 12 residues. CDR3: CASSLADYGYTF. As DNA, the CDR3 is TGTGCCAGCAGTTTAGCCGATTATGGCTACACCTTC.

This clonotype was observed a handful of times. The V call is TRBV9, the J call TRBJ1-2; D gene ambiguous. CDR3 size: 13 residues. The V gene's germline CDR1 is SGDLS and CDR2 YYNGEE. V was pared by 4 bases and J by 6 bases, with 13 bases between. The CDR3 region has the DNA TGTGCCAGCAGCCCCCGCCTAGGACATGGCTACACCTTC. Translation gives CASSPRLGHGYTF.